The clone carrying this T cell receptor beta chain was detected once. CDR1 and CDR2 (germline): SGHRS, YFSETQ. The V gene end was trimmed by 6 bases and the J gene end by 5 bases; junction bases not matched to a gene: 7. This CDR3 is built from 14 residues. The sample belongs to a study of blood T cell repertoires in COVID-19. Whole-study context: T cells, B-cell-depleted T cells, or PBMCs provided the cDNA or gDNA that served as material.

As processed by the authors: For nucleated cells, counts were estimated from reference gene primer amplification. Method: immunoSEQ multiplex PCR; TCRdb's copy keeps in-frame clones and lacks some. V, J and clone size derive from that table, while D and trimming were established from the DNA sequence. The profile covers some 50,000 clones, with about 90% appearing a single time and about 3% taken by the ten largest. The sample consisted of peripheral blood. V is TRBV5-1 and J is TRBJ2-5, with TRBD2 matching over 10 bases. The receptor was derived from a human donor in a cohort sampled during active COVID-19. CDR3 DNA: TGCGCCAGCACCACTAGCGGGGCTAAGGAGACCCAGTACTTC. Amino acids: CASTTSGAKETQYF.